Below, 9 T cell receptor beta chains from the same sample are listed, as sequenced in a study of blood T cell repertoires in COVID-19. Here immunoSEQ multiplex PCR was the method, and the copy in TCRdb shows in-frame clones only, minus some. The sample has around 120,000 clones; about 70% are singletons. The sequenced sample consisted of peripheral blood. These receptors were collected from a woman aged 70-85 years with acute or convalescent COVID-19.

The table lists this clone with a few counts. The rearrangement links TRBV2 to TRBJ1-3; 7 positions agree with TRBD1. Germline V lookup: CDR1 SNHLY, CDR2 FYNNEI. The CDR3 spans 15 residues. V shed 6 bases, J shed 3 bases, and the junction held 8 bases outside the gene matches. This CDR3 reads CASRKDRADGNTIYF. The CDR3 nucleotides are TGTGCCAGCAGGAAAGACAGGGCAGATGGAAACACCATATATTTT.

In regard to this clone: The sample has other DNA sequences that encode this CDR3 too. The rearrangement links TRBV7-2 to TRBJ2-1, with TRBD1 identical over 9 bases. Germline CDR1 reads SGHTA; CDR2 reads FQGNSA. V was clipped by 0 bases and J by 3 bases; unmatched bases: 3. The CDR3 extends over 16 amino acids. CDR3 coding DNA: TGTGCCAGCAGCTTAGCCGGGACAGGGAGCTACAATGAGCAGTTCTTC. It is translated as CASSLAGTGSYNEQFF. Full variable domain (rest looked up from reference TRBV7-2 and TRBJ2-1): GAGVSQSPSNKVTEKGKDVELRCDPISGHTALYWYRQSLGQGLEFLIYFQGNSAPDKSGLPSDRFSAERTGGSVSTLTIQRTQQEDSAVYLCASSLAGTGSYNEQFFGPGTRLTVL.

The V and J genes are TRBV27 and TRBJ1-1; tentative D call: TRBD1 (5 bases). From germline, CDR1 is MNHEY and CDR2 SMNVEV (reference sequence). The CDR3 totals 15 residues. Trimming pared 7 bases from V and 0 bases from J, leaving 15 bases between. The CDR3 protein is CASKVRGRVNTEAFF. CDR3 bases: TGTGCCAGCAAGGTCCGGGGGAGGGTGAACACTGAAGCTTTCTTT.

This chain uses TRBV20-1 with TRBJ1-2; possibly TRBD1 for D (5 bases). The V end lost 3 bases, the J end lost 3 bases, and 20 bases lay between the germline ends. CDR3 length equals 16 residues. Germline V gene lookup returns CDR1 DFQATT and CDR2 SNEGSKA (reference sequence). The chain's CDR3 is CSASFRRERGYYGYTF. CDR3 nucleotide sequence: TGCAGTGCTAGTTTCCGCAGGGAAAGGGGTTACTATGGCTACACCTTC.

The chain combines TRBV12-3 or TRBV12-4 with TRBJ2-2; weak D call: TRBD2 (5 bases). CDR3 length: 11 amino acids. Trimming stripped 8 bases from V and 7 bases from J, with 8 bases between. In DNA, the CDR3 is TGTGCCAGCGGACTCAGCGGGGAGCTGTTTTTT. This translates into CASGLSGELFF.

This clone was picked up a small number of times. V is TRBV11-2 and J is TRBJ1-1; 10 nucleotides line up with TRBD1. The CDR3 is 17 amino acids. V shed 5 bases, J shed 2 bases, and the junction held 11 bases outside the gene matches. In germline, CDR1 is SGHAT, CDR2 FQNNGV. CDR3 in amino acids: CASSGRTGGNFNTEAFF. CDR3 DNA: TGTGCCAGCAGCGGGAGGACAGGGGGAAATTTCAACACTGAAGCTTTCTTT. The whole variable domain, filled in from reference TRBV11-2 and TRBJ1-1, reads EAGVAQSPRYKIIEKRQSVAFWCNPISGHATLYWYQQILGQGPKLLIQFQNNGVVDDSQLPKDRFSAERLKGVDSTLKIQPAKLEDSAVYLCASSGRTGGNFNTEAFFGQGTRLTVV.

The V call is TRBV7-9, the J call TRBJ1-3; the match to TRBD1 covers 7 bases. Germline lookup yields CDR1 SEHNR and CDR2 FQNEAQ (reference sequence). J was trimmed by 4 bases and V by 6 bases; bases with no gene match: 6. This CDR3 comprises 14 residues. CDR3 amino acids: CASRTGLSGNTIYF. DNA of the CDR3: TGTGCCAGCAGGACAGGGCTGTCGGGAAACACCATATATTTT.

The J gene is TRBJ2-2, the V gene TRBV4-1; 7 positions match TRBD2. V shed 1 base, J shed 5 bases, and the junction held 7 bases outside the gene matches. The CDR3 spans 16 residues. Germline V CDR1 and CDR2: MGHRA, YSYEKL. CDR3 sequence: CASSQVRAGETGELFF. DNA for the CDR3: TGCGCCAGCAGCCAAGTTCGGGCGGGAGAAACCGGGGAGCTGTTTTTT.

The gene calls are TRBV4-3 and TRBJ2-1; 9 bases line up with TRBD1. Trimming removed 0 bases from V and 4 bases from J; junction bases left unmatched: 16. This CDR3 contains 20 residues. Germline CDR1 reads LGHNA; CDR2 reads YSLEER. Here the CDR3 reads CASSQERGRYADRGYNEQFF. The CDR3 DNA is TGCGCCAGCAGCCAAGAAAGAGGTCGGTACGCGGACAGGGGTTACAATGAGCAGTTCTTC.